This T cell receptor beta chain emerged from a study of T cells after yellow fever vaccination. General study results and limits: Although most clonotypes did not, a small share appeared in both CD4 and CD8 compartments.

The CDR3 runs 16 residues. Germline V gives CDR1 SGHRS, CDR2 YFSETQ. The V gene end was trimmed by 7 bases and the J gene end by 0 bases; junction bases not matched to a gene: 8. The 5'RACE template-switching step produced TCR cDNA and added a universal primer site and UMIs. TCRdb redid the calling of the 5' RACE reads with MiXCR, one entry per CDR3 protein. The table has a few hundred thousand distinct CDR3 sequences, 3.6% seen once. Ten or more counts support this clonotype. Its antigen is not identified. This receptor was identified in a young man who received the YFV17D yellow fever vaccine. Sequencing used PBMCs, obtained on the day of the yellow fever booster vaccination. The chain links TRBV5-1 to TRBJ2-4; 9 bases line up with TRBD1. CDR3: CASRQGVLSAKNIQYF. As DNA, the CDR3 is TGCGCCAGCCGACAGGGGGTCCTGTCAGCCAAAAACATTCAGTACTTC.